Here is one T cell receptor (beta chain) with its context. Original handling: From reference gene primer amplification, estimates of nucleated cell counts were derived. Sequencing was performed with immunoSEQ multiplex PCR; in TCRdb, only in-frame clones are kept and a portion is missing. Clone size and V and J calls were adopted from that table, with D and trimming inferred from the DNA. The table includes roughly 120,000 clones, about 94% detected once. With V trimmed by 0 bases and J by 2 bases, 4 bases remained unmatched. Germline-derived CDR1 and CDR2 are SGHTA and FQGNSA. The CDR3 spans 16 residues. Seattle enrolled patients during active infection and tracked them longitudinally. The data derive from a study of blood T cell repertoires in COVID-19. Study-wide background: Researchers got acute and convalescent COVID-19 samples from the United States, Italy and Spain. T cells, B-cell-depleted T cells, or PBMCs supplied cDNA or gDNA.

Input material: peripheral blood. The rearrangement joins TRBV7-2 to TRBJ2-1; 7 bases align to TRBD2. The sequence derives from a man aged 50 to 59 with COVID-19, enrolled during active disease. The CDR3 DNA reads as TGTGCCAGCAGCTTAGCGGTCGGGAGGCCCTACAATGAGCAGTTCTTC. Amino acids: CASSLAVGRPYNEQFF.